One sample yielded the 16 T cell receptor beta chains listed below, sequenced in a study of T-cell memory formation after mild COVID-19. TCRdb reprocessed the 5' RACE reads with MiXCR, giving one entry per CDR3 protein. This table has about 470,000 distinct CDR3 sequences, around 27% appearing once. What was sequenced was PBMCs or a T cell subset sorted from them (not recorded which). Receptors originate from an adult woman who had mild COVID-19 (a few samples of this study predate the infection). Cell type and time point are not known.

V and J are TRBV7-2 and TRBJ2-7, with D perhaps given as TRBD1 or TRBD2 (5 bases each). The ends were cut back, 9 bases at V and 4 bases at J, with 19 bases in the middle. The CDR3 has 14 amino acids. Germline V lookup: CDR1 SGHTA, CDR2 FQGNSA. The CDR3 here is CARPPRDGPYEQYF. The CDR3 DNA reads TGTGCCAGGCCTCCCCGGGACGGACCATACGAGCAGTACTTC.

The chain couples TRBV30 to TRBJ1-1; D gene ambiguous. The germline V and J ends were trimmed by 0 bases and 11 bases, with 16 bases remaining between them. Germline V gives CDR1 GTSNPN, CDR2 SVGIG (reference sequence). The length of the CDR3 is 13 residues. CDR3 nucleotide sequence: TGTGCCTGGAGTGTAGGTAGGCTCTTCGTCGCTTTCTTT. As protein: CAWSVGRLFVAFF.

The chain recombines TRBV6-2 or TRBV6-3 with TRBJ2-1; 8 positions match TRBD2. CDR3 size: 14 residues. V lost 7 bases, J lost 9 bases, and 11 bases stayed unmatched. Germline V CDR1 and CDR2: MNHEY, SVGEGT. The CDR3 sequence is CASTVAGRGTEQFF. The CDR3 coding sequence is TGTGCCAGCACCGTAGCGGGAAGGGGGACTGAGCAGTTCTTC.

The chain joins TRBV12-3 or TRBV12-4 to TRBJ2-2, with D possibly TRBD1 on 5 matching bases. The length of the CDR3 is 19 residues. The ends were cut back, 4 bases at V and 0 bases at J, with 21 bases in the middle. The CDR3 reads CASSSLKERQLANTGELFF. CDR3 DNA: TGTGCCAGCAGTTCCCTAAAAGAGCGACAGCTAGCGAACACCGGGGAGCTGTTTTTT.

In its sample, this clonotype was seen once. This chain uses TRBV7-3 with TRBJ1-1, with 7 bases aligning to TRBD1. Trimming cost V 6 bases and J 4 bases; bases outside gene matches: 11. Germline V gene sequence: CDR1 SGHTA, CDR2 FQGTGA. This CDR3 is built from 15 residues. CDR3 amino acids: CASSSEGTVGTEAFF. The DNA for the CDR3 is TGTGCCAGCAGTTCCGAGGGGACAGTCGGCACTGAAGCTTTCTTT.

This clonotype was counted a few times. In DNA, the CDR3 is TGCGCCAGCAGCCAAGACCGCACTCAGGGGGCCAACGTCCTGACTTTC. The encoded protein is CASSQDRTQGANVLTF. The chain joins TRBV4-3 to TRBJ2-6; D is ambiguous. CDR1 is LGHNA, CDR2 YSLEER, per germline. V gave up 0 bases and J gave up 4 bases, with 10 bases separating them. This CDR3 has 16 residues.

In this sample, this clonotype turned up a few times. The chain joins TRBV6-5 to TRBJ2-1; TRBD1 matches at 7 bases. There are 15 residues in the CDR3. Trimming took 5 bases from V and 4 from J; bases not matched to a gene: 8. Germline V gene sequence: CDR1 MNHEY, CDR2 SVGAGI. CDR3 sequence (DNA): TGTGCCAGCAGTGGGAGACAGGGACCATACAATGAGCAGTTCTTC. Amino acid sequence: CASSGRQGPYNEQFF.

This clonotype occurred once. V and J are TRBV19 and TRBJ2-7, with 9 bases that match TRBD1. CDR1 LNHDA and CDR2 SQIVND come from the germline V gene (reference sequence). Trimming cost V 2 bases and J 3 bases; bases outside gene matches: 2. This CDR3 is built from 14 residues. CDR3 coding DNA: TGTGCCAGTAGTATAAAGACAGGGGGCTACGAGCAGTACTTC. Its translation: CASSIKTGGYEQYF.

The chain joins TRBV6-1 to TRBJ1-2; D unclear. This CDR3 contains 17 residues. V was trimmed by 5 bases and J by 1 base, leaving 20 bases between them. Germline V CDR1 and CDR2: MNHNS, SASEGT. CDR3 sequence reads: CASSQSSGAGGNYGYTF. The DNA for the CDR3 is TGTGCCAGCAGTCAGTCGTCGGGAGCGGGCGGTAACTATGGCTACACCTTC.

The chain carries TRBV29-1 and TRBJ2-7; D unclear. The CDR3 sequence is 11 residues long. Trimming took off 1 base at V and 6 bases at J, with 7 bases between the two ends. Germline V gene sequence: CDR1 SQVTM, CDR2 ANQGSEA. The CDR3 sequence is CSVEVGGEQYF. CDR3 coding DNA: TGCAGCGTTGAAGTGGGTGGCGAGCAGTACTTC.

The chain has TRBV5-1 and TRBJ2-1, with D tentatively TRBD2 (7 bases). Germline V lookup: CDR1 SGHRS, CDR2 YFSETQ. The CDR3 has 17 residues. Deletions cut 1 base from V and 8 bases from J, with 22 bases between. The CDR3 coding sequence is TGCGCCAGCAGCTTGCGTAACCCGGGGGGCTCGGGGTATGAGCAGTTCTTC. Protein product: CASSLRNPGGSGYEQFF.

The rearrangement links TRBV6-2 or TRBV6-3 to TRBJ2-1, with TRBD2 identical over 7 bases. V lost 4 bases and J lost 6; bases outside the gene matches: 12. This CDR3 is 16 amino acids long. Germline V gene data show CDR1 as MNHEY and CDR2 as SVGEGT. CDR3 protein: CASSCPPAGACNEQFF. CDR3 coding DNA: TGTGCCAGCAGTTGCCCCCCCGCGGGAGCATGCAATGAGCAGTTCTTC.

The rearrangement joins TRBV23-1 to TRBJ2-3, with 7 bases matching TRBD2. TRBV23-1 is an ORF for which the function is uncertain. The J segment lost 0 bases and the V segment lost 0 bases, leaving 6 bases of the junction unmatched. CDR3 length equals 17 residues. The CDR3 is CASSQSLRELSTDTQYF. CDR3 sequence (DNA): TGCGCCAGCAGTCAATCGTTGCGGGAGCTCAGCACAGATACGCAGTATTTT.

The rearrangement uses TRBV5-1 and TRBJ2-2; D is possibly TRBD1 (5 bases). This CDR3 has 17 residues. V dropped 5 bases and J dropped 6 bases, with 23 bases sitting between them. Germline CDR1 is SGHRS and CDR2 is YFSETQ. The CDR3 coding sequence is TGCGCCAGCAGAGATGGAATTCAGGGTTGGGTCGCCGGGGAGCTGTTTTTT. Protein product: CASRDGIQGWVAGELFF.

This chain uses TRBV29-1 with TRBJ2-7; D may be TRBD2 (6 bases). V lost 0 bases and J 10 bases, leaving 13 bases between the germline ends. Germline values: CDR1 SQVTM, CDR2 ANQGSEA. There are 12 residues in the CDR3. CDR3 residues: CSVEDRRGDQYF. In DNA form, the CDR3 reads TGCAGCGTTGAAGATCGGAGGGGCGACCAGTACTTC.

The CDR3 loop reads CATSNRGTDTQYF. The CDR3 DNA is TGTGCCACCAGTAACAGGGGAACAGATACGCAGTATTTT. The genes are TRBV24-1 and TRBJ2-3; TRBD1 aligns across 7 bases. The CDR3 consists of 13 residues. V dropped 6 bases and J dropped 3; count of bases not matched to a gene: 2. Germline-derived CDR1 and CDR2 are KGHDR and SFDVKD.